The source of this T cell receptor beta chain is a study of blood T cells in healthy people across ages. With a J-beta primer mix and a sample-barcoded 5' primer, a second PCR ran 7 to 11 cycles. TCRdb recomputed calls from the 5' RACE reads with MiXCR, one row per CDR3 protein. The repertoire holds about 1.5 million distinct CDR3 sequences, with 35% to 45% as singletons. Those donating, healthy Caucasian individuals from Russia, were aged about 6 to 95. CDR1 is SGHTA and CDR2 is FQGNSA in the germline V gene. This CDR3 comprises 16 residues. Trimming took 5 bases from V and 1 from J, leaving 16 bases between them. With respect to this clonotype: Its antigen is currently unknown.

Findings and limits, study-wide: Roughly linearly, TCR beta diversity per million T cells fell as age increased.

What was sequenced was blood. The TCR originated in a woman aged 18-35 years in good health. The chain has TRBV7-2 and TRBJ2-3, with D tentatively TRBD2 (6 bases). CDR3 sequence: CASSDSWGGGTDTQYF. The CDR3 DNA follows: TGTGCCAGCAGCGATAGTTGGGGCGGGGGCACAGATACGCAGTATTTT.